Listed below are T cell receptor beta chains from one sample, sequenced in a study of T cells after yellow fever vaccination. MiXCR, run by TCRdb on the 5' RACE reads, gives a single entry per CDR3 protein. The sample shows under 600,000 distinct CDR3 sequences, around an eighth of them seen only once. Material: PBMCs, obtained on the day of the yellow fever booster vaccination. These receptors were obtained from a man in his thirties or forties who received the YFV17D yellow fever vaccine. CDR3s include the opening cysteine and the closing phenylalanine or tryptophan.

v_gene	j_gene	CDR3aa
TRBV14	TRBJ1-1	CASSRVSTEAFF
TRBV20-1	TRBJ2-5	CSASGSEETQYF
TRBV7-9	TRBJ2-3	CASSLGLAASSTDTQYF
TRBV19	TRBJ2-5	CASAARHQETQYF
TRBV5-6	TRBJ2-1	CASSRTSYAEQFF
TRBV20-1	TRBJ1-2	CSASGSYNYGYTF
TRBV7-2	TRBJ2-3	CASSLAKWAGDTQYF
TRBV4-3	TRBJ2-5	CASSQGGDSRETQYF
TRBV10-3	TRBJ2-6	CAISHGGSGANVLTF
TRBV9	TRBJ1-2	CASSVRSGVDGYTF
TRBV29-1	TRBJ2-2	CSVSRSTNTGELFF
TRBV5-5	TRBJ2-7	CASSLADQGGEQYF
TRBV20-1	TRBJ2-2	CSARAETKNTGELFF
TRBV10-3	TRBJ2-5	CAISEGTSIGETQYF
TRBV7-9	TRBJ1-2	CASKSRYGYTF
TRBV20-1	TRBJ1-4	CSASYVATNEKLFF
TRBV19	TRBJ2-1	CASSIVAELYNEQFF
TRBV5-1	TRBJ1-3	CASSLDRVGNTIYF
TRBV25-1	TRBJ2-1	CASIQGGNEQFF
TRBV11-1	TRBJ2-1	CASSLEVPHNEQFF
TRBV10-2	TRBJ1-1	CASGGLGTEAFF
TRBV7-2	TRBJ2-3	CASSPRKGSSSGRTYF
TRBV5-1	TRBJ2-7	CASSLVTAADEQYF
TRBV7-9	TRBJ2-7	CASSFSFYEQYF
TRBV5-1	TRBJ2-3	CASSPGTNTDTQYF
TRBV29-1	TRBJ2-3	CSVEGGPYSTDTQYF
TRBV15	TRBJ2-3	CATSGRGSTDTQYF
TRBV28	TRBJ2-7	CASKAGGPDPYEQYF
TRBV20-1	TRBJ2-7	CSALRTGDETYEQYF
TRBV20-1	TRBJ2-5	CSAIPPYPGETQYF
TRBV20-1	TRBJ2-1	CSSPGGSSYNEQFF
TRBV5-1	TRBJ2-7	CASSLNRDLEQYF
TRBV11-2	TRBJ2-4	CASSPRTSGRTLDAKNIQYF
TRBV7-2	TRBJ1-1	CASSFGRGSTEAFF
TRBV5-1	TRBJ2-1	CASSRGSSGNEQFF
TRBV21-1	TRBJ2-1	CATAHSSVTSYNEQFF
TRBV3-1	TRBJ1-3	CASSQDEQGNTIYF
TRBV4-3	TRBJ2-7	CASSQDSTGPYEQYF
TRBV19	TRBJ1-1	CASQRQVNTEAFF
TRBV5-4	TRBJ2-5	CASSSTGTIETQYF
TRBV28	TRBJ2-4	CASSLSGGENIQYF
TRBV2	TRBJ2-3	CASRALQGRDTQYF
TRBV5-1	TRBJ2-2	CASSLTASRNTGELFF
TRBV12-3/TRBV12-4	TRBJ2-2	CARANSYGELFF
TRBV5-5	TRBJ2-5	CASSWSRGEETQYF
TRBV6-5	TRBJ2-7	CASSSFGTSHYEQYF
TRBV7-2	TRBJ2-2	CASRSDRGGLTGELFF
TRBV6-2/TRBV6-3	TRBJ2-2	CASSYSRITGELFF
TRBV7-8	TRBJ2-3	CASGSADTQYF
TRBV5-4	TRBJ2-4	CASSLDGTFSPESYF
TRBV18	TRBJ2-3	CASSPIRLARDGTDTQYF
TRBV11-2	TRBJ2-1	CASSSGPTGSSYNEQFF
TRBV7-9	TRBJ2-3	CASSPKRAGSTDTQYF
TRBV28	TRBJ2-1	CASSRLGTTAEQFF
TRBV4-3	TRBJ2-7	CASSQDRGDYEQYF
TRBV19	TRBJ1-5	CASRRDTVSPRVHF
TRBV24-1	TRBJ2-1	CATSEAGTGGYNEQFF
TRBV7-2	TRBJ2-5	CASSLAYPSSGRAKETQYF
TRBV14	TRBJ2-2	CASSRTGSGELFF